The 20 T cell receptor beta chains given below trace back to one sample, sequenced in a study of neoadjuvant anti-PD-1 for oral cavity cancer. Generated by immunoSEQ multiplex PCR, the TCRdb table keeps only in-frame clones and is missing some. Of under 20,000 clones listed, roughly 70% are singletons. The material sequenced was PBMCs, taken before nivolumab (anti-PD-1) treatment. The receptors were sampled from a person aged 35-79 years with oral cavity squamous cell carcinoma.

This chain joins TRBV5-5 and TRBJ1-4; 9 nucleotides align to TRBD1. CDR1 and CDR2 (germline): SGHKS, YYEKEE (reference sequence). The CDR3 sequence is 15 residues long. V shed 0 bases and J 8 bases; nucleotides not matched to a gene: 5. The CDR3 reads CASSLEDRGGEKLFF. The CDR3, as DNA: TGTGCCAGCAGCTTGGAGGACAGGGGAGGGGAAAAACTGTTTTTT.

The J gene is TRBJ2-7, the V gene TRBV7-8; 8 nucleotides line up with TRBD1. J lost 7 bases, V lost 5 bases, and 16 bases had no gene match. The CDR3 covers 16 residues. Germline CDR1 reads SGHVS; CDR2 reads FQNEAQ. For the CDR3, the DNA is TGTGCCAGCAGCCAGCTGAGCGGCCAGGGGGCAGGAGAGCAGTACTTC. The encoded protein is CASSQLSGQGAGEQYF.

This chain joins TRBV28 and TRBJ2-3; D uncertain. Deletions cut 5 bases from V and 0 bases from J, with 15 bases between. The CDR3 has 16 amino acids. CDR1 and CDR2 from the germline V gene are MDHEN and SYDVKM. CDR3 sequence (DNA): TGTGCCAGCAGTCCCGCGGCTAAAACCAGCACAGATACGCAGTATTTT. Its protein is CASSPAAKTSTDTQYF.

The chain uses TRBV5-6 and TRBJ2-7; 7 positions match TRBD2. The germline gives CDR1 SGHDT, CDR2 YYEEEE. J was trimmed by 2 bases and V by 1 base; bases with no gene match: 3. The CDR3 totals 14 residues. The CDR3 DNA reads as TGTGCCAGCAGCTTGCAAGCGGGGCCCTACGAGCAGTACTTC. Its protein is CASSLQAGPYEQYF.

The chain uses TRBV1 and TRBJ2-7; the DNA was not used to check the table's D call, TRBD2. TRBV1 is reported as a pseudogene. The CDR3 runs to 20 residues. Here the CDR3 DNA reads TGCACCAGCAGCCAAGAGGACCCGGGACTAGCGGGAGGGCTGTGGTACGAGCAGTACTTC. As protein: CTSSQEDPGLAGGLWYEQYF.

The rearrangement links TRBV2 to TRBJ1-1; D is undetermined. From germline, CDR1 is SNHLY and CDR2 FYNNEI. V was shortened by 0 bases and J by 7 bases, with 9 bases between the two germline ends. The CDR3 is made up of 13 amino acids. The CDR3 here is CASSEAWESEAFF. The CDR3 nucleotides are TGTGCCAGCAGTGAAGCATGGGAGAGTGAAGCTTTCTTT.

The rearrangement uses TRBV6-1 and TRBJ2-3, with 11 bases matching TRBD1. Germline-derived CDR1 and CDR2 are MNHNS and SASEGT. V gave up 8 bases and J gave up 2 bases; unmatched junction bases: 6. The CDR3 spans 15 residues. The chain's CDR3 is CASAGQGAYTDTQYF. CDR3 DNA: TGTGCCAGCGCCGGACAGGGGGCGTACACAGATACGCAGTATTTT.

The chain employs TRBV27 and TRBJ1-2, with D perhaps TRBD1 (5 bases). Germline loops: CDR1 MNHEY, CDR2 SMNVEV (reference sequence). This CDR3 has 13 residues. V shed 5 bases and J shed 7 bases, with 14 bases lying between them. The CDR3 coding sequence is TGTGCCAGCAGTCCTCAGGGCTCTCGTGGCTACACCTTC. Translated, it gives CASSPQGSRGYTF.

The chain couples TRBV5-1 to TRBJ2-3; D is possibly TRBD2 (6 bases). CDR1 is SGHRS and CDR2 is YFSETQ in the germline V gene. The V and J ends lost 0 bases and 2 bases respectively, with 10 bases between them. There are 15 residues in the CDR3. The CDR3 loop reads CASSLASDNTDTQYF. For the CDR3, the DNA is TGCGCCAGCAGCTTGGCTAGCGACAACACAGATACGCAGTATTTT.

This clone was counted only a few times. CDR3 coding DNA: TGTGCCAGCAGCTCCCCGAGGAGGACGCTCTACGAGCAGTACTTC. Amino acid sequence: CASSSPRRTLYEQYF. V is TRBV11-2 and J is TRBJ2-7, with a weak D call TRBD2 (5 bases). This CDR3 spans 15 amino acids. Germline V CDR1 and CDR2: SGHAT, FQNNGV. The V end was cut by 4 bases, the J end by 3 bases, with 16 bases between.

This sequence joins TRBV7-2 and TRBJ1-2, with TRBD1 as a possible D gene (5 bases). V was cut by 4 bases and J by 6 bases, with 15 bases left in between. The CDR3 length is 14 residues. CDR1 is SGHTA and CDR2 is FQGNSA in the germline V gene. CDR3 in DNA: TGTGCCAGCAGCTGGGGGAAGGAGAAAGATGGCTACACCTTC. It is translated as CASSWGKEKDGYTF.

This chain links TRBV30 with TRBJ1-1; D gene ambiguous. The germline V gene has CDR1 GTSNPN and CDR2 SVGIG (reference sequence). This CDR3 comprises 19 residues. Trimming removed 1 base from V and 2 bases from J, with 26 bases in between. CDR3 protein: CAWSGQPAGTFYVNTEAFF. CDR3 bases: TGTGCCTGGAGTGGTCAACCGGCGGGCACCTTCTATGTTAACACTGAAGCTTTCTTT.

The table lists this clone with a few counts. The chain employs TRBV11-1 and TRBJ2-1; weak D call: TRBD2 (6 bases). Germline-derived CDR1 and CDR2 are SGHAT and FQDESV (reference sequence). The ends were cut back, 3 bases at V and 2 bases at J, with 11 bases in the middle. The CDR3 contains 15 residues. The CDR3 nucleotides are TGTGCCAGCAGCTTTAGGCGGGATCCCTACAATGAGCAGTTCTTC. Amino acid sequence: CASSFRRDPYNEQFF.

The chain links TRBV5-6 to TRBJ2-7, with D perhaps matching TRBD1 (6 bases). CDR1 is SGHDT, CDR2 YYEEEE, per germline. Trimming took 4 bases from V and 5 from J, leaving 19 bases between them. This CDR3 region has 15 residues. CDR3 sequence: CASSPKGQYGDEQYF. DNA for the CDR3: TGTGCCAGCAGCCCAAAGGGACAATACGGGGACGAGCAGTACTTC.

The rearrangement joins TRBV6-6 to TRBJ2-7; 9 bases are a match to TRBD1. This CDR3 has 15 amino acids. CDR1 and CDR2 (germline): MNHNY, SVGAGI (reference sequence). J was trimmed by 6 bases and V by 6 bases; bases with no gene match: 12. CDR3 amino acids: CASREPGQGNTEQYF. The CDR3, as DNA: TGTGCCAGCAGGGAGCCGGGACAGGGAAATACCGAGCAGTACTTC.

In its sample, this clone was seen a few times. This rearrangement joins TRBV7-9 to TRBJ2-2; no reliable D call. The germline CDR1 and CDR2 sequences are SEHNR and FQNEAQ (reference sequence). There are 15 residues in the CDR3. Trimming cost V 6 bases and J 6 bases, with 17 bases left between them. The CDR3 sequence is CASRPLGMVSGELFF. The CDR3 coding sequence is TGTGCCAGCAGACCACTGGGGATGGTCTCCGGGGAGCTGTTTTTT.

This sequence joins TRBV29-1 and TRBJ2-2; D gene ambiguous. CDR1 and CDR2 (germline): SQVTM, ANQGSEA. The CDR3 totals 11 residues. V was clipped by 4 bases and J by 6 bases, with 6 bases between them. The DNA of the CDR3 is TGCAGCGTTGGCCTGGCCGGGGAGCTGTTTTTT. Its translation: CSVGLAGELFF.

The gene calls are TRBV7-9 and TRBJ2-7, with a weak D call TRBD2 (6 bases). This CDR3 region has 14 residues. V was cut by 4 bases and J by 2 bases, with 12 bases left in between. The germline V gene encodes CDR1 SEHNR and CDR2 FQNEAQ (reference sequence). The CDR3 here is CASSYRDFTYEQYF. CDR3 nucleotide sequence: TGTGCCAGCAGCTACCGGGACTTCACCTACGAGCAGTACTTC.

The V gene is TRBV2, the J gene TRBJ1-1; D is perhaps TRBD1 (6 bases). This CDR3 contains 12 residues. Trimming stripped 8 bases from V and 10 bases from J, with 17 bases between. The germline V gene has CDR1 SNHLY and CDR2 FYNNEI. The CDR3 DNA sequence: TGTGCCAGCGGAAGACAGGCCGAGTTAGCTTTCTTT. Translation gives CASGRQAELAFF.

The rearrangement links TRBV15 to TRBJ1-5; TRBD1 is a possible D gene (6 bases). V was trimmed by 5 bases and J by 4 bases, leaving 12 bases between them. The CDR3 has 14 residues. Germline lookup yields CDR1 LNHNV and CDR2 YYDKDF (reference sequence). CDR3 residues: CATSRNRENQPQHF. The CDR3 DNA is TGTGCCACCAGCCGAAACAGGGAAAATCAGCCCCAGCATTTT.